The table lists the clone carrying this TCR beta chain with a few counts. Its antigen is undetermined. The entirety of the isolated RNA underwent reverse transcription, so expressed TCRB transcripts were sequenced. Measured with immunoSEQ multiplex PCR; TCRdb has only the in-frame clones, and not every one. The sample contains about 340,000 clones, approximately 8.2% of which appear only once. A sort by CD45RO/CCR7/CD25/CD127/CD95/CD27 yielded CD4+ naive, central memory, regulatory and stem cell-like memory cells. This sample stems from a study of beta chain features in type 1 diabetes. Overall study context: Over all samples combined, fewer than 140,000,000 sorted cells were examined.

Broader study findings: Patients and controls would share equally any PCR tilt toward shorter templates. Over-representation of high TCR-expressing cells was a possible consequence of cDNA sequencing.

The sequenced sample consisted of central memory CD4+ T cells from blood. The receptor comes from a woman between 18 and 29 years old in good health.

CDR3 protein: CATSRGGTSLTEQFF. The CDR3, as DNA: TGTGCCACCAGCAGAGGAGGGACTAGCTTAACTGAGCAGTTCTTC. The chain uses TRBV15 and TRBJ2-1, with 9 bases aligning to TRBD2. This CDR3 is built from 15 residues. J was trimmed by 9 bases and V by 1 base; bases with no gene match: 7. Per the germline V gene, CDR1 is LNHNV and CDR2 is YYDKDF (reference sequence).